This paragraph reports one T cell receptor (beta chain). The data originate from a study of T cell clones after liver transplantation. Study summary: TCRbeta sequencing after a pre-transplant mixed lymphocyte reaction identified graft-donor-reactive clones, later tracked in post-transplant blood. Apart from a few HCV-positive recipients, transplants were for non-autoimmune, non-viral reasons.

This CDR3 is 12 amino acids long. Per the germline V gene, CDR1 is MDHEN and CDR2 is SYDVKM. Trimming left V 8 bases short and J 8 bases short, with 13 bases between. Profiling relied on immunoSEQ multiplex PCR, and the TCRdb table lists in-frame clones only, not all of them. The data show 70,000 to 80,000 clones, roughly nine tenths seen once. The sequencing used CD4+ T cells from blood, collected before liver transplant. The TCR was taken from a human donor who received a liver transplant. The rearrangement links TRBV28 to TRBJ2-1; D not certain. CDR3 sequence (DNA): TGTGCCAGCGGGAATTGGGTGTATGAGCAGTTCTTC. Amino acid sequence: CASGNWVYEQFF.